The 24 T cell receptor beta chains given below trace back to one sample, sequenced in a study of OX40 agonist ivuxolimab in advanced cancers. The assay was immunoSEQ multiplex PCR, and TCRdb's table has in-frame clones only and misses some. The sample has about 80,000 clones; 84% are singletons. This sample comprised CD4+ or CD8+ T cells sorted from blood, obtained in a trial of the OX40 agonist ivuxolimab. All receptors come from an adult with an advanced solid tumor such as melanoma, head and neck, liver or kidney cancer.

The gene calls are TRBV7-9 and TRBJ1-1; D call uncertain. The CDR3 runs to 13 residues. CDR1 SEHNR and CDR2 FQNEAQ come from the germline V gene (reference sequence). The V end was cut by 3 bases, the J end by 0 bases, with 5 bases between. CDR3 residues: CASSFSVNTEAFF. The DNA for the CDR3 is TGTGCCAGCAGCTTTTCCGTGAACACTGAAGCTTTCTTT.

The chain recombines TRBV19 with TRBJ1-1, with unresolved D. This CDR3 spans 13 amino acids. Germline V lookup: CDR1 LNHDA, CDR2 SQIVND (reference sequence). V gave up 10 bases and J gave up 1 base, with 13 bases separating them. The CDR3 DNA reads TGTGCCACCCGACGGCTTACGAACACTGAAGCTTTCTTT. As protein: CATRRLTNTEAFF.

This clone showed up just a few times. This CDR3 is CASHPRAIKYNEQFF. The CDR3 DNA sequence: TGTGCCAGCCACCCGCGGGCTATAAAATACAATGAGCAGTTCTTC. The rearrangement joins TRBV5-4 to TRBJ2-1; TRBD2 might be the D (5 bases). The CDR3 has 15 residues. Trimming pared 7 bases from V and 4 bases from J, leaving 18 bases between. CDR1 and CDR2 from the germline V gene are SGHNT and YYREEE (reference sequence).

The chain carries TRBV6-5 and TRBJ2-7, with 12 nucleotides matching TRBD2. The germline gives CDR1 MNHEY, CDR2 SVGAGI. The V segment lost 6 bases and the J segment 3 bases; nucleotides outside the gene matches: 3. The CDR3 is 14 amino acids. CDR3 residues: CASSPTSGSYEQYF. In DNA, the CDR3 is TGTGCCAGCAGCCCGACTAGCGGGAGCTACGAGCAGTACTTC.

The chain employs TRBV9 and TRBJ2-1; TRBD1 might be the D (6 bases). V was trimmed by 7 bases and J by 0 bases, leaving 17 bases between them. The CDR3 is 16 residues long. Germline CDR1 and CDR2: SGDLS and YYNGEE. The DNA of the CDR3 is TGTGCCAGCGGCTTATCGACAGGAAGCTCCTACAATGAGCAGTTCTTC. Protein: CASGLSTGSSYNEQFF.

The CDR3 sequence is CASSPLVGFEQYV. The CDR3 DNA reads TGTGCCAGCAGTCCCCTTGTGGGGTTCGAGCAGTACGTC. V usage is TRBV28 and J usage is TRBJ2-7, with no clear D. Trimming took 5 bases from V and 6 from J, leaving 14 bases between them. The CDR3 extends over 13 amino acids. The germline CDR1 and CDR2 sequences are MDHEN and SYDVKM.

J is TRBJ1-5 and V is TRBV19; D gene ambiguous. Germline V lookup: CDR1 LNHDA, CDR2 SQIVND (reference sequence). V gave up 6 bases and J gave up 3 bases, with 18 bases separating them. The CDR3 spans 16 residues. CDR3: CASSYILDVPNQPQHF. In nucleotides, the CDR3 is TGTGCCAGTAGCTATATTTTGGACGTACCCAATCAGCCCCAGCATTTT.

This chain connects TRBV5-1 to TRBJ1-4; TRBD1 agrees at 7 bases. Germline trimming cut 3 bases from V and 2 bases from J; bases unmatched to any gene: 7. The CDR3 totals 16 residues. The germline V gene encodes CDR1 SGHRS and CDR2 YFSETQ. The CDR3 reads CASSSQTGATNEKLFF. The CDR3 coding sequence is TGCGCCAGCAGCTCACAAACAGGGGCCACTAATGAAAAACTGTTTTTT.

The genes are TRBV28 and TRBJ1-3; possibly TRBD1 for D (6 bases). The CDR3 runs to 17 residues. Germline loops: CDR1 MDHEN, CDR2 SYDVKM. Between the trimmed V and J ends, which lost 5 bases and 0 bases, there was a span of 17 bases. The CDR3 reads CASSEPGGHFSGNTIYF. The CDR3 coding sequence is TGTGCCAGCAGTGAGCCGGGGGGGCACTTCTCTGGAAACACCATATATTTT.

This chain uses TRBV5-1 with TRBJ2-3; 7 bases are shared with TRBD1. The CDR3 is made up of 15 amino acids. The germline CDR1 and CDR2 sequences are SGHRS and YFSETQ. The junction had 1 base not matched to a gene; V was cut back by 0 bases and J by 0 bases. CDR3 coding DNA: TGCGCCAGCAGCTTGGAGGGACAGAGCACAGATACGCAGTATTTT. Its protein is CASSLEGQSTDTQYF.

The chain couples TRBV9 to TRBJ2-1; the match to TRBD2 covers 13 bases. Germline V lookup: CDR1 SGDLS, CDR2 YYNGEE. This CDR3 comprises 17 residues. V lost 0 bases, J lost 9 bases, and 9 bases stayed unmatched. This CDR3 reads CASSVGGTSGVEGEQFF. CDR3 in DNA: TGTGCCAGCAGCGTAGGGGGGACTAGCGGGGTTGAGGGTGAGCAGTTCTTC.

The chain joins TRBV6-5 to TRBJ1-2, with no clear D. Germline V gene sequence: CDR1 MNHEY, CDR2 SVGAGI. Trimming took 6 bases from V and 5 from J, leaving 16 bases between them. The CDR3 is made up of 14 amino acids. The CDR3 reads CASRPPGGRYGYTF. The DNA of the CDR3 is TGTGCCAGCAGGCCTCCGGGAGGGCGGTATGGCTACACCTTC.

This clone was seen only a few times. The chain recombines TRBV27 with TRBJ1-6; TRBD1 is a possible D gene (5 bases). Trimming removed 6 bases from V and 7 bases from J, with 16 bases in between. This CDR3 comprises 15 residues. Germline CDR1 is MNHEY and CDR2 is SMNVEV (reference sequence). For the CDR3, the DNA is TGTGCCAGCAGCACCTGGGAGGGGCGAAATTCACCCCTCCACTTT. Amino acid sequence: CASSTWEGRNSPLHF.

V gene TRBV30 combines with J gene TRBJ2-7; D gene ambiguous. Trimming shortened V by 2 bases and J by 1 base, and 12 bases separated the two germline ends. Germline V lookup: CDR1 GTSNPN, CDR2 SVGIG (reference sequence). The CDR3 is 14 amino acids. The CDR3 sequence is CAWSSGVGSYEQYF. In nucleotides, the CDR3 is TGTGCCTGGAGTTCTGGGGTTGGGTCCTACGAGCAGTACTTC.

This clone was counted only a few times. The chain couples TRBV4-3 to TRBJ1-5, with 9 bases lining up with TRBD1. This CDR3 comprises 14 residues. The V segment lost 2 bases and the J segment 5 bases; nucleotides outside the gene matches: 1. CDR1 is LGHNA, CDR2 YSLEER, per germline. The CDR3 region is CASSQRQGDQPQHF. CDR3 nucleotide sequence: TGCGCCAGCAGCCAAAGACAGGGGGATCAGCCCCAGCATTTT.

V and J are TRBV4-2 and TRBJ1-3, with D possibly TRBD1 on 6 matching bases. Trimming removed 4 bases from V and 0 bases from J, with 13 bases in between. Germline values: CDR1 LGHNA, CDR2 YNFKEQ. The length of the CDR3 is 16 residues. CDR3 nucleotide sequence: TGTGCCAGCAGCCCCTTGGGACACTTCTCTGGAAACACCATATATTTT. Its protein product is CASSPLGHFSGNTIYF.

This rearrangement joins TRBV7-2 to TRBJ2-3, with TRBD1 identical over 8 bases. The CDR3 consists of 14 residues. The V and J ends lost 6 bases and 0 bases, in that order; junction bases with no gene match: 2. The germline V gene has CDR1 SGHTA and CDR2 FQGNSA. The CDR3 here is CASRRTGSTDTQYF. In DNA, the CDR3 is TGTGCCAGCAGACGGACAGGGAGCACAGATACGCAGTATTTT.

The CDR3 region has the DNA TGTGCCAGCAGAAAGGGGTCCTCGGGCACCGGGGAGCTGTTTTTT. As protein: CASRKGSSGTGELFF. J is TRBJ2-2 and V is TRBV6-5, with D perhaps TRBD1 (5 bases). Trimming shortened V by 6 bases and J by 4 bases, and 15 bases separated the two germline ends. The CDR3 is 15 amino acids. The germline V gene encodes CDR1 MNHEY and CDR2 SVGAGI.

This sequence joins TRBV15 and TRBJ2-7; TRBD2 is a possible D gene (5 bases). The V gene's germline CDR1 is LNHNV and CDR2 YYDKDF (reference sequence). The CDR3 loop spans 13 amino acids. V was pared by 8 bases and J by 2 bases, with 13 bases between. The CDR3 loop is CATEADDAYEQYF. The CDR3 DNA reads as TGTGCCACCGAAGCGGATGATGCCTACGAGCAGTACTTC.

The table lists this clone with a few counts. This chain links TRBV2 with TRBJ1-1; no clear D gene. The CDR3 loop spans 11 amino acids. Germline lookup yields CDR1 SNHLY and CDR2 FYNNEI. V shed 5 bases and J shed 6 bases, with 7 bases lying between them. CDR3 in DNA: TGTGCCAGCAGTAGGGATTCTGAAGCTTTCTTT. It yields the protein CASSRDSEAFF.

The genes are TRBV2 and TRBJ1-5; 9 positions match TRBD1. The V segment lost 6 bases and the J segment 1 base; nucleotides outside the gene matches: 7. The CDR3 extends over 16 amino acids. CDR1 and CDR2 (germline): SNHLY, FYNNEI. The CDR3 sequence is CASSHGGQGSNQPQHF. The CDR3 nucleotides read TGTGCCAGCAGCCACGGTGGACAGGGGAGCAATCAGCCCCAGCATTTT.

The chain is built from TRBV4-3 and TRBJ2-1; TRBD2 matches 8 bases. V lost 1 base to trimming and J lost 5 bases; unmatched junction nucleotides: 4. The CDR3 sequence is 15 residues long. Germline CDR1 LGHNA, CDR2 YSLEER. The CDR3 coding sequence is TGCGCCAGCAGCCAAGGTACTAGCGGAAACAATGAGCAGTTCTTC. This codes for CASSQGTSGNNEQFF.

The chain combines TRBV2 with TRBJ2-6, with 10 nucleotides matching TRBD1. Losses at the gene ends were 3 bases for V and 1 base for J; bases not matched to a gene: 9. This CDR3 is 19 amino acids long. The germline gives CDR1 SNHLY, CDR2 FYNNEI. CDR3 sequence reads: CASSETGTGVGSGANVLTF. CDR3 DNA: TGTGCCAGCAGTGAGACAGGGACAGGGGTAGGATCTGGGGCCAACGTCCTGACTTTC.

This sequence joins TRBV2 and TRBJ1-2, with a weak D call TRBD1 (6 bases). CDR1 and CDR2 (germline): SNHLY, FYNNEI. There are 15 residues in the CDR3. V lost 4 bases to trimming and J lost 0 bases, with 12 bases between them. The CDR3 coding sequence is TGTGCCAGCAGTGGGACAGCGAGTTCTAACTATGGCTACACCTTC. Amino acids: CASSGTASSNYGYTF.